These 12 T cell receptor beta chains were all obtained from the same sample, sequenced in a study of Ad26.COV2.S vaccination and SARS-CoV-2 variants. Method: immunoSEQ multiplex PCR; TCRdb's copy keeps in-frame clones and lacks some. The sample includes 350,000 to 550,000 clones, 85% to 90% seen only once; the top ten take about 2.4%. The sample's treatment: around 19 received Ad26.COV2.S at low or high dose, single or two shots; several received placebo; per-sample allocation not given. Sampling happened 63 days after the first vaccine or placebo injection. The sequenced sample was peripheral blood, obtained in a trial of Ad26.COV2.S vaccine versus placebo. The receptors stem from a person between 18 and 65 years old who received the Ad26.COV2.S COVID-19 vaccine or a placebo.

The chain combines TRBV7-3 with TRBJ1-3; D remains unclear. CDR3 size: 15 residues. Germline V gives CDR1 SGHTA, CDR2 FQGTGA. V was trimmed by 3 bases and J by 0 bases, leaving 9 bases between them. The CDR3 region is CASSFSSRSGNTIYF. CDR3 DNA: TGTGCCAGCAGCTTCAGTTCACGCTCTGGAAACACCATATATTTT.

The chain links TRBV28 to TRBJ2-1; D tentatively reads TRBD1 or TRBD2 (5 bases each). The CDR3 spans 16 residues. CDR1 and CDR2 (germline): MDHEN, SYDVKM. V was shortened by 7 bases and J by 2 bases, with 18 bases between the two germline ends. As DNA, the CDR3 is TGTGCCAGCATCCGCCCCGGGACGCCAACCTACAATGAGCAGTTCTTC. This codes for CASIRPGTPTYNEQFF.

This chain uses TRBV18 with TRBJ2-6, with D possibly TRBD1 on 6 matching bases. Germline loops: CDR1 KGHSH, CDR2 LQKENI. Trimming removed 1 base at V and 0 bases at J, with 13 bases between. This CDR3 has 18 amino acids. This CDR3 is CASSPRGPDSSGANVLTF. In DNA form, the CDR3 reads TGTGCCAGCTCACCACGCGGCCCGGACAGCTCTGGGGCCAACGTCCTGACTTTC. The full variable domain, completed using reference TRBV18 and TRBJ2-6, is NAGVMQNPRHLVRRRGQEARLRCSPMKGHSHVYWYRQLPEEGLKFMVYLQKENIIDESGMPKERFSAEFPKEGPSILRIQQVVRGDSAAYFCASSPRGPDSSGANVLTFGAGSRLTVL.

The V call is TRBV29-1, the J call TRBJ1-2; D possibly corresponds to TRBD1 (6 bases). Trimming removed 5 bases from V and 3 bases from J, with 16 bases in between. The CDR3 contains 14 residues. Germline lookup yields CDR1 SQVTM and CDR2 ANQGSEA. This CDR3 is CSVPLGAADYGYTF. CDR3 coding DNA: TGCAGCGTTCCCTTGGGGGCGGCGGACTATGGCTACACCTTC.

In this sample, this clone turned up once. The chain couples TRBV11-3 to TRBJ2-1, with D possibly being TRBD1 (6 bases). Trimming shortened V by 0 bases and J by 4 bases, and 10 bases separated the two germline ends. Germline CDR1 reads SGHNT; CDR2 reads YENEEA. CDR3 size: 15 residues. In nucleotides, the CDR3 is TGTGCCAGCAGCTTAGACAGGGACACTTACAATGAGCAGTTCTTC. Protein sequence: CASSLDRDTYNEQFF.

The chain employs TRBV7-8 and TRBJ1-2, with D perhaps matching TRBD1 (5 bases). Germline-derived CDR1 and CDR2 are SGHVS and FQNEAQ. The CDR3 spans 17 residues. The V gene lost 5 bases and the J gene lost 3 bases, with 22 bases spanning the gap. DNA of the CDR3: TGTGCCAGCAGCGAAGTTTCAGGGCCCCCAATAGACTATGGCTACACCTTC. Residues: CASSEVSGPPIDYGYTF. Full variable domain (remainder filled in from reference TRBV7-8 and TRBJ1-2): GAGVSQSPRYKVAKRGQDVALRCDPISGHVSLFWYQQALGQGPEFLTYFQNEAQLDKSGLPSDRFFAERPEGSVSTLKIQRTQQEDSAVYLCASSEVSGPPIDYGYTFGSGTRLTVV.

V is TRBV27 and J is TRBJ1-5; D remains ambiguous. The germline V and J ends were trimmed by 2 bases and 0 bases, with 17 bases remaining between them. The CDR3 spans 18 residues. Germline V gives CDR1 MNHEY, CDR2 SMNVEV (reference sequence). The CDR3 spells CASSLVGDLRYSNQPQHF. Here the CDR3 DNA reads TGTGCCAGCAGTTTAGTGGGCGACCTCAGATATAGCAATCAGCCCCAGCATTTT.

This clone occurred once. V and J are TRBV18 and TRBJ2-7; D may be TRBD2 (6 bases). Trimming shortened V by 0 bases and J by 6 bases, and 15 bases separated the two germline ends. CDR1 KGHSH and CDR2 LQKENI come from the germline V gene. The CDR3 spans 15 residues. The CDR3 reads CASSPPGIGGAEQYF. DNA for the CDR3: TGTGCCAGCTCACCACCGGGGATAGGAGGGGCCGAGCAGTACTTC.

The rearrangement links TRBV7-2 to TRBJ2-5, with TRBD2 identical over 7 bases. Germline values: CDR1 SGHTA, CDR2 FQGNSA. The CDR3 is 16 amino acids. The V segment lost 2 bases and the J segment 1 base; nucleotides outside the gene matches: 7. This CDR3 is CASSLRDYQVQETQYF. The CDR3 coding sequence is TGTGCCAGCAGCTTAAGGGACTACCAGGTCCAAGAGACCCAGTACTTC.

The rearrangement joins TRBV5-1 to TRBJ1-4; the D is unclear. CDR3 length: 14 amino acids. Germline V gives CDR1 SGHRS, CDR2 YFSETQ. V lost 0 bases, J lost 8 bases, and 11 bases lay in between. The CDR3 DNA reads as TGCGCCAGCAGCTTGGTTGCAGGAGAAGAAAAACTGTTTTTT. As protein: CASSLVAGEEKLFF.

This rearrangement joins TRBV2 to TRBJ1-2, with TRBD1 matching over 12 bases. CDR3 size: 15 residues. V trimming: 6 bases; J trimming: 8 bases; junction bases outside the gene matches: 10. Per germline, CDR1 SNHLY and CDR2 FYNNEI. CDR3 DNA sequence: TGTGCCAGCAGAGATCCGGGACAGGGGGCCGGGGGCTACACCTTC. This translates into CASRDPGQGAGGYTF.

V is TRBV6-5 and J is TRBJ1-4; D call uncertain. Trimming cost V 7 bases and J 3 bases, with 12 bases left between them. The CDR3 extends over 14 amino acids. In germline, CDR1 is MNHEY, CDR2 SVGAGI. The CDR3 bases are TGTGCCAGCACCTTAGGGATAGCTAATGAAAAACTGTTTTTT. It translates to CASTLGIANEKLFF.